The T cell receptor (beta chain) under discussion was sequenced for a study of CD8 T cells in ankylosing spondylitis. Germline V gives CDR1 SQVTM, CDR2 ANQGSEA. This CDR3 comprises 14 residues. About this clonotype itself: The antigen remains undetermined. A much larger clone differs from this one at a single base, so this may be a read error.

Using quantitative 5'-RACE with molecular barcodes, the authors made TCR beta libraries. TCRdb re-called the 5' RACE reads through MiXCR, storing one row per CDR3 protein. The table lists some 130,000 distinct CDR3 sequences, roughly an eighth of them singletons, with 2.5% to 3% in the top ten. Whole-study results and caveats: Ankylosing spondylitis blood appeared to carry a characteristic TCR beta motif of roughly eight highly homologous variants.

The source is a female donor with ankylosing spondylitis or in good health (not recorded which). Input material: blood, either unsorted or a sorted T cell fraction (not recorded which). The chain has TRBV29-1 and TRBJ2-1; 8 nucleotides match TRBD2. The CDR3 DNA sequence: TGCGGCGTTGAAGGCGGGGGGTTCATCAATGAGCAGTTCTTC. Translated: CGVEGGGFINEQFF.